The 13 T cell receptor beta chains reported below all come from one sample, sequenced in a study of cytomegalovirus exposure and HLA in healthy donors. Primers included in the PCR were 60 Vbeta and 13 Jbeta primers. Sequencing used immunoSEQ multiplex PCR; TCRdb keeps in-frame clones, though not all of them. The sample has about 130,000 clones, around 79% seen once. Source material: PBMCs. The receptors come from a woman between 40 and 50 years old in good health and CMV-seronegative.

The chain is built from TRBV5-4 and TRBJ2-3, with 16 bases that match TRBD2. Germline CDR1 SGHNT, CDR2 YYREEE (reference sequence). The V and J ends lost 4 bases and 2 bases, in that order; junction bases with no gene match: 4. This CDR3 is built from 17 residues. CDR3 DNA sequence: TGTGCCAGCAGCCAGGGACTAGCGGGGGGGCACACAGATACGCAGTATTTT. It specifies CASSQGLAGGHTDTQYF. The full variable domain, rest sourced from reference TRBV5-4 and TRBJ2-3, is ETGVTQSPTHLIKTRGQQVTLRCSSQSGHNTVSWYQQALGQGPQFIFQYYREEENGRGNFPPRFSGLQFPNYSSELNVNALELDDSALYLCASSQGLAGGHTDTQYFGPGTRLTVL.

This clone was observed a single time. The genes are TRBV5-1 and TRBJ2-7; TRBD1 aligns across 9 bases. V lost 3 bases, J lost 3 bases, and 4 bases stayed unmatched. CDR3 size: 14 residues. Germline loops: CDR1 SGHRS, CDR2 YFSETQ. CDR3 loop: CASSSTGQGYEQYF. For the CDR3, the DNA is TGCGCCAGCAGCTCAACGGGACAGGGCTACGAGCAGTACTTC.

This chain joins TRBV7-3 and TRBJ1-1; D unresolved. Trimming cost V 1 base and J 3 bases, with 6 bases left between them. CDR3 length: 13 amino acids. CDR1 is SGHTA, CDR2 FQGTGA, per germline. The CDR3 DNA follows: TGTGCCAGCAGCTTAATGCAGGACACTGAAGCTTTCTTT. Translation: CASSLMQDTEAFF. Complete variable domain (other parts from reference TRBV7-3 and TRBJ1-1): GAGVSQTPSNKVTEKGKYVELRCDPISGHTALYWYRQSLGQGPEFLIYFQGTGAADDSGLPNDRFFAVRPEGSVSTLKIQRTERGDSAVYLCASSLMQDTEAFFGQGTRLTVV.

As regards this clone: A junction boundary mismatches the germline segment, possibly from a read error. V gene TRBV7-7 combines with J gene TRBJ2-7; maybe TRBD1 (6 bases). The CDR3 runs 14 residues. The germline gives CDR1 SSHAT, CDR2 FNYEAQ (reference sequence). CDR3 sequence (DNA): TGTGCTAGCAGCCCCACAGGGAATTTTGGAGAGCAGTACTTC. Encoded protein: CASSPTGNFGEQYF.

A single count supports this clone. CDR3 sequence (DNA): TGCGCCAGCAGCCCCTCCACTCCCGGGGAGCTGTTTTTT. This sequence encodes CASSPSTPGELFF. The chain uses TRBV5-1 and TRBJ2-2, with D unresolved. V shed 4 bases and J shed 6 bases, with 10 bases lying between them. This CDR3 comprises 13 residues. Germline V gene data show CDR1 as SGHRS and CDR2 as YFSETQ.

The chain is built from TRBV30 and TRBJ2-7, with D perhaps matching TRBD2 (5 bases). V was clipped by 0 bases and J by 5 bases, with 11 bases between them. The germline V gene encodes CDR1 GTSNPN and CDR2 SVGIG (reference sequence). The CDR3 contains 13 residues. The CDR3 nucleotides read TGTGCCTGGAGTGTCGGCGGGCTCCACGAGCAGTACTTC. It is translated as CAWSVGGLHEQYF.

This clone turned up a few times. V usage is TRBV9 and J usage is TRBJ1-1; TRBD1 is a possible D gene (6 bases). Per germline, CDR1 SGDLS and CDR2 YYNGEE. The CDR3 consists of 14 residues. The V end was cut by 0 bases, the J end by 11 bases, with 17 bases between. The CDR3 coding sequence is TGTGCCAGCAGCGTAGCCCAGGGGTGGGCTTCTGCTTTCTTT. This translates into CASSVAQGWASAFF.

V is TRBV6-5 and J is TRBJ2-7; possible D gene TRBD1, 7 bases. The germline V and J ends were trimmed by 0 bases and 5 bases, with 11 bases remaining between them. Germline V gene lookup returns CDR1 MNHEY and CDR2 SVGAGI. The length of the CDR3 is 14 residues. The CDR3 bases are TGTGCCAGCAGTTACTCGGAGGGGGCGGACGAGCAGTACTTC. This codes for CASSYSEGADEQYF.

The V call is TRBV7-6, the J call TRBJ1-6; TRBD1 might be the D (5 bases). CDR3 length: 14 amino acids. Per the germline V gene, CDR1 is SGHVS and CDR2 is FNYEAQ. V gave up 3 bases and J gave up 8 bases, with 11 bases separating them. Here the CDR3 reads CASSFREGDSPLHF. The CDR3 DNA sequence: TGTGCCAGCAGCTTCAGGGAAGGGGATTCACCCCTCCACTTT.

The chain carries TRBV6-1 and TRBJ1-3; TRBD1 might be the D (5 bases). Germline values: CDR1 MNHNS, CDR2 SASEGT. V gave up 7 bases and J gave up 4 bases, with 14 bases separating them. This CDR3 region has 14 residues. The CDR3 bases are TGTGCCAGCACCCAACGGGGGAAAGGAAACACCATATATTTT. Protein: CASTQRGKGNTIYF.

This clone appeared a few times. The chain is built from TRBV2 and TRBJ1-6; D gene uncertain. Germline V gives CDR1 SNHLY, CDR2 FYNNEI. CDR3 length: 14 amino acids. Trimming took 3 bases from V and 10 from J, leaving 13 bases between them. CDR3: CASSDSLPFSPLHF. The CDR3 coding sequence is TGTGCCAGCAGTGACAGTTTGCCCTTCTCACCCCTCCACTTT.

This clone was seen only a few times. The chain couples TRBV5-5 to TRBJ1-3; 9 nucleotides line up with TRBD1. V gave up 1 base and J gave up 0 bases; unmatched junction bases: 11. Germline loops: CDR1 SGHKS, CDR2 YYEKEE (reference sequence). This CDR3 spans 19 amino acids. The DNA for the CDR3 is TGTGCCAGCAGCTTGTTAGTCGGACAGGGGCCAATCTCTGGAAACACCATATATTTT. Its protein is CASSLLVGQGPISGNTIYF.

Only a few counts were recorded for this clone. The chain carries TRBV29-1 and TRBJ2-7; D is uncertain. CDR1 is SQVTM and CDR2 is ANQGSEA in the germline V gene. V was cut by 2 bases and J by 3 bases, with 14 bases left in between. The CDR3 loop spans 14 amino acids. The CDR3 sequence: CSVERLAESYEQYF. The CDR3 nucleotides read TGCAGCGTTGAAAGACTTGCTGAGAGCTACGAGCAGTACTTC.